The clone carrying this T cell receptor beta chain was seen at least ten times. The antigen remains undetermined. The record originates from a study of T cell repertoires in cytomegalovirus infection. For the study at large: Shared public TCR beta signatures pointed to both CMV infection and a matching HLA type. Broader study findings: Based on cumulative public TCR beta family frequency, carriers of CMV plus the relevant HLA were identified. The response measured ex vivo was dominated by TCR beta clonotypes (HLA-C-restricted and CMV-specific).

TCRdb reprocessed the reads via MiXCR and lists one record per CDR3 protein. This table holds roughly 500,000 distinct CDR3 sequences, more than 15% found once. The specimen sequenced was CD8+ T cells from PBMCs. This receptor was identified in a human donor in good health (CMV status not recorded). Some clones in this sample may be carry-over from other donors' samples.

CDR3 bases: TGTGCCAGCAGCTTCCCCCCTAGCGGGGATAACCAAGAGACCCAGTACTTC. Translating it yields CASSFPPSGDNQETQYF. The genes are TRBV11-2 and TRBJ2-5; 9 positions match TRBD2. CDR3 size: 17 residues. Unmatched junction bases numbered 8, after V lost 3 bases and J lost 0 bases. CDR1 and CDR2 (germline): SGHAT, FQNNGV.